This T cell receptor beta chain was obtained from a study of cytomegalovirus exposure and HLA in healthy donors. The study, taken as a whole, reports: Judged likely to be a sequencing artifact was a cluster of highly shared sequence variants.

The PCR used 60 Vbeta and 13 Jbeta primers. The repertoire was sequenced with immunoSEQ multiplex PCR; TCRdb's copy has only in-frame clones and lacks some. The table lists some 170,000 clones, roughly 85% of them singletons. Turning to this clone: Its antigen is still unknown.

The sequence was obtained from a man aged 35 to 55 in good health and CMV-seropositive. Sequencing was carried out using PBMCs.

This CDR3 is CASSISGNEQYF. CDR3 nucleotides: TGTGCCAGTAGTATTTCGGGTAACGAGCAGTACTTC. The gene calls are TRBV19 and TRBJ2-7; D call uncertain. Per the germline V gene, CDR1 is LNHDA and CDR2 is SQIVND (reference sequence). The V end lost 3 bases, the J end lost 5 bases, and 8 bases lay between the germline ends. The CDR3 is 12 amino acids.